A single sample gave rise to the 24 T cell receptor beta chains below, sequenced in a study of blood T cell repertoires in COVID-19. Sequenced by immunoSEQ multiplex PCR; TCRdb stores in-frame clones only, minus some. The repertoire consists of 20,000 to 30,000 clones, with about 81% occurring once and the leading ten covering 7.5% to 10%. The sample consisted of peripheral blood. Every receptor here comes from a human donor in a cohort sampled during active COVID-19.

This clone appeared once. The V gene is TRBV10-1, the J gene TRBJ1-2; D is undetermined. The CDR3 length is 16 residues. Trimming took 2 bases from V and 0 from J, leaving 13 bases between them. The germline CDR1 and CDR2 sequences are WNHNN and SYGVQD (reference sequence). CDR3 region: CASSEGGKMANYGYTF. The CDR3 DNA follows: TGCGCCAGCAGTGAGGGAGGGAAGATGGCTAACTATGGCTACACCTTC.

The chain recombines TRBV20-1 with TRBJ2-7, with 8 bases identical to TRBD2. The CDR3 spans 15 residues. V trimming: 3 bases; J trimming: 0 bases; junction bases outside the gene matches: 7. Germline V gives CDR1 DFQATT, CDR2 SNEGSKA (reference sequence). Here the CDR3 DNA reads TGCAGTGCTAGTGAGCCGGGGGGGAGCTCCTACGAGCAGTACTTC. Protein: CSASEPGGSSYEQYF.

This clone has a handful of counts. This sequence joins TRBV15 and TRBJ1-5; the match to TRBD1 covers 10 bases. In germline, CDR1 is LNHNV, CDR2 YYDKDF (reference sequence). Losses at the gene ends were 1 base for V and 12 bases for J; bases not matched to a gene: 9. The length of the CDR3 is 15 residues. In nucleotides, the CDR3 is TGTGCCACCAGCAGAGGTATTGGGACAGGGGAGTTCCAGCATTTT. Amino acids: CATSRGIGTGEFQHF. The complete variable domain, with remaining parts taken from reference TRBV15 and TRBJ1-5, reads DAMVIQNPRYQVTQFGKPVTLSCSQTLNHNVMYWYQQKSSQAPKLLFHYYDKDFNNEADTPDNFQSRRPNTSFCFLDIRSPGLGDTAMYLCATSRGIGTGEFQHFGDGTRLSIL.

The chain links TRBV6-4 to TRBJ1-2, with D maybe TRBD1 (5 bases). Trimming removed 1 base from V and 10 bases from J, with 13 bases in between. This CDR3 has 13 amino acids. Germline CDR1 and CDR2: MRHNA and SNTAGT. The chain's CDR3 is CASSDFGTGVYTF. The CDR3 DNA follows: TGTGCCAGCAGTGACTTTGGTACAGGTGTCTACACCTTC.

The chain uses TRBV5-4 and TRBJ2-3, with D maybe TRBD1 (5 bases). Germline-derived CDR1 and CDR2 are SGHNT and YYREEE (reference sequence). V dropped 6 bases and J dropped 0 bases, with 11 bases sitting between them. There are 14 residues in the CDR3. The CDR3 spells CASTSGQSTDTQYF. The CDR3 nucleotides are TGTGCCAGCACCTCAGGGCAGAGCACAGATACGCAGTATTTT.

This clone was found once. The J gene is TRBJ2-5, the V gene TRBV28; 9 positions agree with TRBD2. The CDR3 runs to 15 residues. Looked up from germline, CDR1 is MDHEN and CDR2 is SYDVKM. The V segment lost 3 bases and the J segment 2 bases; nucleotides outside the gene matches: 4. The CDR3 DNA is TGTGCCAGCAGTTTTAGCAGCGGGGGGCAAGAGACCCAGTACTTC. This codes for CASSFSSGGQETQYF.

The chain carries TRBV24-1 and TRBJ1-1; tentative D call: TRBD1 (6 bases). Trimming stripped 4 bases from V and 11 bases from J, with 13 bases between. This CDR3 comprises 12 residues. Germline V gene lookup returns CDR1 KGHDR and CDR2 SFDVKD. The CDR3 DNA is TGTGCCACCAGTGAGAGGACAGTCGAGGCTTTCTTT. Translating it yields CATSERTVEAFF.

V gene TRBV2 combines with J gene TRBJ2-1; TRBD2 matches 15 bases. The CDR3 runs 15 residues. CDR1 and CDR2 (germline): SNHLY, FYNNEI. The ends lost 4 bases at V and 6 bases at J; junction bases unmatched: 1. The CDR3 DNA sequence: TGTGCCAGCAGTGGGACTAGCGGGAGGGTCAATGAGCAGTTCTTC. This codes for CASSGTSGRVNEQFF.

This chain links TRBV5-6 with TRBJ2-5, with a possible D match to TRBD2 (7 bases). In germline, CDR1 is SGHDT, CDR2 YYEEEE. Trimming pared 0 bases from V and 0 bases from J, leaving 15 bases between. The CDR3 contains 17 residues. The CDR3 spells CASSLAGAGAYQETQYF. CDR3 in DNA: TGTGCCAGCAGCTTGGCCGGGGCGGGGGCCTACCAAGAGACCCAGTACTTC.

The chain has TRBV7-7 and TRBJ2-2; 10 bases line up with TRBD2. The junction had 5 bases not matched to a gene; V was cut back by 1 base and J by 6 bases. The CDR3 spans 16 residues. CDR1 SSHAT and CDR2 FNYEAQ come from the germline V gene (reference sequence). The CDR3 spells CASSLVSGRAPGELFF. CDR3 sequence (DNA): TGTGCCAGCAGCTTAGTGAGCGGGAGGGCCCCCGGGGAGCTGTTTTTT.

This chain joins TRBV10-3 and TRBJ1-1; 10 bases match TRBD1. The CDR3 spans 13 residues. Trimming at V came to 11 bases and at J to 1 base, leaving 4 bases not matched to a gene. The V gene's germline CDR1 is ENHRY and CDR2 SYGVKD. CDR3 bases: TGTGCCTCCAGGACAGGGGGGAACACTGAAGCTTTCTTT. It is translated as CASRTGGNTEAFF.

This clone was seen a single time. The CDR3 DNA is TGTGCCAGCAGCTCCCGCGGGTCATATAATTCACCCCTCCACTTT. This gives the protein CASSSRGSYNSPLHF. This chain links TRBV7-6 with TRBJ1-6; no clear D gene. CDR3 length equals 15 residues. The germline V gene encodes CDR1 SGHVS and CDR2 FNYEAQ. Trimming shortened V by 4 bases and J by 4 bases, and 11 bases separated the two germline ends. The whole variable domain, remainder taken from reference TRBV7-6 and TRBJ1-6, is GAGVSQSPRYKVTKRGQDVALRCDPISGHVSLYWYRQALGQGPEFLTYFNYEAQQDKSGLPNDRFSAERPEGSISTLTIQRTEQRDSAMYRCASSSRGSYNSPLHFGNGTRLTVT.

The chain recombines TRBV6-5 with TRBJ1-4; D call uncertain. The CDR3 totals 14 residues. Germline V gives CDR1 MNHEY, CDR2 SVGAGI. V gave up 2 bases and J gave up 13 bases, with 17 bases separating them. The CDR3, as DNA: TGTGCCAGCAGTTACACCACCCCTCAGACGGGACTGTTTTTT. Protein sequence: CASSYTTPQTGLFF.

This clone is a singleton in its sample. The V call is TRBV7-9, the J call TRBJ1-2; D is ambiguous. The CDR3 spans 13 residues. Between the trimmed V and J ends, which lost 4 bases and 4 bases, there was a span of 10 bases. Per germline, CDR1 SEHNR and CDR2 FQNEAQ (reference sequence). As DNA, the CDR3 is TGTGCCAGCAGCTCTGGCCCATCCTATGGCTACACCTTC. It encodes CASSSGPSYGYTF.

The V gene is TRBV6-5, the J gene TRBJ1-1; 7 nucleotides align to TRBD1. The trim removed 6 bases at V and 4 bases at J, leaving 11 bases unmatched. The CDR3 spans 15 residues. Germline lookup yields CDR1 MNHEY and CDR2 SVGAGI. CDR3 region: CASSTWGTEGTEAFF. The CDR3 nucleotides read TGTGCCAGCAGCACCTGGGGGACAGAGGGCACTGAAGCTTTCTTT.

The chain employs TRBV11-3 and TRBJ2-4; D is possibly TRBD1 (7 bases). Looked up from germline, CDR1 is SGHNT and CDR2 is YENEEA. This CDR3 has 15 amino acids. V lost 3 bases and J lost 4, with 13 bases in between. As DNA, the CDR3 is TGTGCCAGCAGCTTTGGAGGGGGCCGGAAAAACATTCAGTACTTC. It specifies CASSFGGGRKNIQYF.

The J gene is TRBJ1-1, the V gene TRBV4-3; 8 bases align to TRBD1. The CDR3 runs 13 residues. From germline, CDR1 is LGHNA and CDR2 YSLEER. V lost 4 bases, J lost 7 bases, and 5 bases stayed unmatched. The CDR3 sequence: CASSLTGVDEAFF. CDR3 in DNA: TGCGCCAGCAGCCTGACAGGGGTTGATGAAGCTTTCTTT.

This clone was detected only once. The rearrangement joins TRBV16 to TRBJ1-2, with a tentative D call TRBD1 (5 bases). Trimming shortened V by 0 bases and J by 9 bases, and 8 bases separated the two germline ends. Germline CDR1 and CDR2: KGHSY and FQNENV. The CDR3 covers 12 residues. Here the CDR3 reads CASSQSGDRYTF. CDR3 coding DNA: TGTGCCAGCAGCCAATCAGGGGATCGCTACACCTTC.

This clone was picked up a small number of times. V gene TRBV6-2 or TRBV6-3 combines with J gene TRBJ2-1; no reliable D call. Between the trimmed V and J ends, which lost 2 bases and 8 bases, there was a span of 13 bases. From germline, CDR1 is MNHEY and CDR2 SVGEGT. The CDR3 covers 14 residues. As DNA, the CDR3 is TGTGCCAGCAGTTACGACCTAGAGGTGGATGAGCAGTTCTTC. Its translation: CASSYDLEVDEQFF.

This chain joins TRBV2 and TRBJ2-3, with 7 bases matching TRBD2. Germline values: CDR1 SNHLY, CDR2 FYNNEI. The CDR3 loop spans 15 amino acids. J gave up 2 bases and V 6 bases, and 8 bases lay outside the gene matches. The CDR3 nucleotides read TGTGCCAGCAGACCTGAGCGGGGCCACACAGATACGCAGTATTTT. This encodes CASRPERGHTDTQYF.

The chain's CDR3 is CASSLERGTGSGNTIYF. Here the CDR3 DNA reads TGTGCCAGCAGCTTAGAGCGGGGTACGGGCTCTGGAAACACCATATATTTT. This rearrangement joins TRBV7-2 to TRBJ1-3; D not resolved. CDR1 and CDR2 from the germline V gene are SGHTA and FQGNSA. V shed 1 base and J shed 0 bases, with 13 bases lying between them. This CDR3 has 17 amino acids.

The gene calls are TRBV12-2 and TRBJ2-3; the table gives TRBD2 as D, unverified against the DNA. TRBV12-2 counts as a pseudogene. This CDR3 has 17 amino acids. CDR3 DNA: TGTGCAAGTCGCTGTAATACTAGCGGGGCGATCACAGATACGCAGTATTTT. It specifies CASRCNTSGAITDTQYF.

The chain carries TRBV9 and TRBJ1-6; TRBD1 is a possible D gene (5 bases). Germline lookup yields CDR1 SGDLS and CDR2 YYNGEE. V was pared by 4 bases and J by 10 bases, with 15 bases between. The CDR3 is made up of 14 amino acids. The CDR3 loop reads CASSPAQGPSPLHF. The CDR3 DNA follows: TGTGCCAGCAGCCCGGCGCAGGGCCCGTCACCCCTCCACTTT.

This chain links TRBV5-4 with TRBJ1-2; D is undetermined. Trimming removed 1 base from V and 4 bases from J, with 11 bases in between. Looked up from germline, CDR1 is SGHNT and CDR2 is YYREEE (reference sequence). This CDR3 is 14 amino acids long. As DNA, the CDR3 is TGTGCCAGCAGCTTGTCTACAGCAAGCTATGGCTACACCTTC. It codes for CASSLSTASYGYTF.